The T cell receptor beta chain under discussion was sequenced for a study of cytomegalovirus exposure and HLA in healthy donors. Study-wide results and limits: Despite most TCR sequences being rare, some public TCRs occurred in many donors.

With regard to this clone: Its antigen remains unidentified.

The PCR ran on 60 Vbeta and 13 Jbeta primers. Profiled with immunoSEQ multiplex PCR; TCRdb holds only in-frame clones, not every one. The repertoire holds 100,000 to 150,000 clones, around 69% seen once, with around 15% in the top ten. V was pared by 0 bases and J by 6 bases, with 3 bases of the junction left unmatched. This CDR3 spans 14 amino acids. Germline CDR1 reads SGHRS; CDR2 reads YFSETQ. The chain carries TRBV5-1 and TRBJ2-1; 7 bases are a match to TRBD2. The receptor comes from a man in his fifties or sixties in good health and CMV-seropositive. The sample was PBMCs. DNA for the CDR3: TGCGCCAGCAGCTTGGCCAGGACTAGCAATGAGCAGTTCTTC. Translation: CASSLARTSNEQFF.